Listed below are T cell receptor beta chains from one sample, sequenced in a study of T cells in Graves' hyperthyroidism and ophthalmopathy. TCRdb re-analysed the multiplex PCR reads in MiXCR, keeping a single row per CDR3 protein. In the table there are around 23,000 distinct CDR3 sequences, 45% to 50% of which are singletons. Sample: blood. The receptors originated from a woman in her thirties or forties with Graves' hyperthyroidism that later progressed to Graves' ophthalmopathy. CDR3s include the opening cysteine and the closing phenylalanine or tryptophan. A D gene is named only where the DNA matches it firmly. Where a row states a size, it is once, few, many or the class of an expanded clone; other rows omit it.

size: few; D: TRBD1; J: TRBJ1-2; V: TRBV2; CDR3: CASSEPLGQGEGYTF; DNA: TGTGCCAGCAGTGAGCCCCTCGGACAGGGGGAAGGCTACACCTTC
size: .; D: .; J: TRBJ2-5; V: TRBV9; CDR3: CASSPHSEGSSQHF; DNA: TGCGCCAGCAGCCCCCACTCGGAGGGGTCCTCCCAGCACTTC
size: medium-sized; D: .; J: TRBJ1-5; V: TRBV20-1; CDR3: CSARELTGRPQHF; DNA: TGCAGTGCTAGAGAGCTTACAGGGAGGCCCCAGCATTTT
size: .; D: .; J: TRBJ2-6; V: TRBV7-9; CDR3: CASSLEKTGANVLTF; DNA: TGTGCCAGCAGCTTAGAAAAAACTGGGGCCAACGTCCTGACTTTC
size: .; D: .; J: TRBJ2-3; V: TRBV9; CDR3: CASSGQGGATDTQYF; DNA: TGTGCCAGCAGCGGCCAGGGGGGGGCGACAGATACGCAGTATTTT
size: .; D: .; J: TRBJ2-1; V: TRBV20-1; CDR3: CSARDSAGPGNEQFF; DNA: TGCAGTGCTAGAGATTCAGCCGGGCCAGGGAATGAGCAGTTCTTC
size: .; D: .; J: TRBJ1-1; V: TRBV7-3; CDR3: CASSHDGHEAFF; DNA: TGTGCCAGCAGCCATGATGGCCATGAAGCCTTCTTT
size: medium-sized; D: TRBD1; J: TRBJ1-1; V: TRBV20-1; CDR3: CSARAWTGKGTEAFF; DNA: TGCAGTGCTAGAGCTTGGACAGGGAAAGGCACTGAAGCTTTCTTT
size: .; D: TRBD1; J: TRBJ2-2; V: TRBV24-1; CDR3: CATKTGESGELFF; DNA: TGTGCCACTAAAACAGGGGAATCCGGGGAGCTGTTTTTT
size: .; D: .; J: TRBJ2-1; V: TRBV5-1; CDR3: CASTSTGDVHNEQFF; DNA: TGCGCCAGCACCAGCACCGGGGACGTCCACAATGAGCAGTTCTTC
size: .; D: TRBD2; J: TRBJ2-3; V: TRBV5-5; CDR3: CATSGGWGGTDTQYF; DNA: TGTGCCACATCGGGAGGGTGGGGTGGCACAGATACGCAGTATTTT
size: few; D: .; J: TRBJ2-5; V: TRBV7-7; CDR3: CASSPSSGTQYF; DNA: TGTGCTAGCAGCCCATCCTCAGGGACCCAGTACTTC
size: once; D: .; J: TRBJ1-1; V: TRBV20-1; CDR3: CSASLGQAFF; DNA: TGCAGTGCTAGTTTAGGGCAAGCTTTCTTT
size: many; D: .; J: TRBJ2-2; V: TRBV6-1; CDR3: CASSETAIPGSGELFF; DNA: TGTGCCAGCAGTGAAACAGCAATACCGGGGAGCGGGGAGCTGTTTTTT
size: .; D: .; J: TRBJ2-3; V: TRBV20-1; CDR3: CSARDGLVGDTQYF; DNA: TGCAGTGCTAGAGATGGGCTAGTAGGAGATACGCAGTATTTT
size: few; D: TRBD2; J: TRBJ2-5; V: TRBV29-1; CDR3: CSASTSGILTQYF; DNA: TGCAGCGCGTCGACTAGCGGGATTCTGACCCAGTACTTC
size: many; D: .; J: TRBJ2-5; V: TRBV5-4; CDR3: CASSLVGSKETQYF; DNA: TGTGCCAGCAGCTTGGTAGGGTCCAAAGAGACCCAGTACTTC
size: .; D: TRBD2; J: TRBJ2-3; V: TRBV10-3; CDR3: CAISGNQASGSGTDTQYF; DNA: TGTGCCATCAGTGGTAATCAGGCTAGCGGGAGCGGGACAGATACGCAGTATTTT
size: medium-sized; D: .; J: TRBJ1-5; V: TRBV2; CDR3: CASSEIRGAGEPQHF; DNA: TGTGCCAGCAGTGAAATAAGGGGGGCCGGGGAGCCCCAGCATTTT
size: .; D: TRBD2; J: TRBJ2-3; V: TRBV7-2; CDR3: CASSLFGGRAADTQYF; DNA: TGTGCCAGCAGCTTATTTGGCGGGAGGGCTGCAGATACGCAGTATTTT
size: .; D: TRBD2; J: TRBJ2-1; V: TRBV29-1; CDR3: CSVVGGLANNEQFF; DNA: TGCAGCGTTGTAGGGGGACTAGCCAACAATGAGCAGTTCTTC
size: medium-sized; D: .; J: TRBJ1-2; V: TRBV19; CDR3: CASSRGRSDGYTF; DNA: TGTGCCAGTAGTAGGGGACGGTCGGATGGCTACACCTTC
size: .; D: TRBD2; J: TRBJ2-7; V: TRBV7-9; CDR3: CASSSPGLAGVDEQYF; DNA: TGTGCCAGCAGCTCCCCGGGACTAGCGGGAGTCGACGAGCAGTACTTC
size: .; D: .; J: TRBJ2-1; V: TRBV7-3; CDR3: CASSPFRVPSYNEQFF; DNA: TGTGCCAGCAGCCCCTTTCGTGTCCCCTCCTACAATGAGCAGTTCTTC
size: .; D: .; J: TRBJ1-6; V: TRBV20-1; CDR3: CSARGRSGKYSPLHF; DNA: TGCAGTGCTCGCGGGAGGTCGGGGAAATACTCACCCCTCCACTTT
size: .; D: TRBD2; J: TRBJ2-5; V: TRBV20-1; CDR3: CSARPSGRGTQYF; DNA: TGCAGTGCTAGGCCTAGCGGGAGGGGGACCCAGTACTTC
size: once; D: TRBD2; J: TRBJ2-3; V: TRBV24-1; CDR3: CATSDPGLAGESDTQYF; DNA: TGTGCCACCAGTGATCCCGGACTAGCGGGAGAGTCAGATACGCAGTATTTT
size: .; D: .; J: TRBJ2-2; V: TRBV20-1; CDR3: CSARLRENTGELFF; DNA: TGCAGTGCTAGGCTGCGGGAGAACACCGGGGAGCTGTTTTTT
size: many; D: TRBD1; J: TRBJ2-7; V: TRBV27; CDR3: CASSLLDRGVYEQYF; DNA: TGTGCCAGCAGTTTATTGGACAGGGGTGTGTACGAGCAGTACTTC
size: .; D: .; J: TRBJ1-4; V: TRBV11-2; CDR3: CASSLARGGIEKLFF; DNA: TGTGCCAGCAGCTTAGCCCGGGGAGGAATTGAAAAACTGTTTTTT
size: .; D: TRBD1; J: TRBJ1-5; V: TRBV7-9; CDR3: CASSLRQGTPNQPQHF; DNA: TGTGCCAGCAGCTTAAGACAGGGTACACCCAATCAGCCTCAGCATTTT